These 26 T cell receptor beta chains came from one sample sequenced in a study of spatial heterogeneity in lung cancer. TCRdb recomputed calls from the 5' RACE reads with MiXCR, one row per CDR3 protein. Of 20,000 to 30,000 distinct CDR3 sequences listed, approximately 4.6% are singletons. Regarding time point: sample taken at primary tumor resection. Sequenced here: PBMCs, sampled at surgery. These receptors were collected from a male donor with early-stage non-small cell lung cancer.

In its sample, this clonotype was seen a few times. The genes are TRBV23-1 and TRBJ2-5, with D tentatively TRBD1 (6 bases). TRBV23-1 is treated as an ORF (open reading frame) with a function not yet certain. This CDR3 comprises 14 residues. With 1 base removed from V and 3 bases from J, the gap between germline ends came to 9 bases. CDR3 nucleotide sequence: TGCGCCAGCAGTCAATTCCCAGGGGAAGAGACCCAGTACTTC. It encodes CASSQFPGEETQYF.

The chain carries TRBV20-1 and TRBJ2-3; 8 nucleotides agree with TRBD2. Germline CDR1 is DFQATT and CDR2 is SNEGSKA (reference sequence). The CDR3 length is 13 residues. V lost 3 bases, J lost 1 base, and 0 bases stayed unmatched. The CDR3 DNA reads TGCAGTGCTAGCGGGGGGGGCACAGATACGCAGTATTTT. Translation gives CSASGGGTDTQYF.

Many counts were recorded for this clonotype. This sequence joins TRBV24-1 and TRBJ2-5; 8 nucleotides align to TRBD2. Germline CDR1 reads KGHDR; CDR2 reads SFDVKD. The CDR3 contains 13 residues. V trimming: 7 bases; J trimming: 5 bases; junction bases outside the gene matches: 5. The CDR3 region has the DNA TGTGCCACCAGGGGACGACTAGCGGAGACCCAGTACTTC. Protein product: CATRGRLAETQYF.

This clonotype was seen ten or more times. V and J are TRBV5-1 and TRBJ1-2, with TRBD1 matching 7 bases. J was trimmed by 8 bases and V by 5 bases; bases with no gene match: 12. The V gene's germline CDR1 is SGHRS and CDR2 YFSETQ. This CDR3 has 14 amino acids. The CDR3 DNA follows: TGCGCCAGCAGTCCCAGGACAGGACCCACCGGCTACACCTTC. Amino acid sequence: CASSPRTGPTGYTF.

This clonotype showed up many times. This chain joins TRBV5-1 and TRBJ2-4; D could derive from TRBD1 or TRBD2 (6 bases each). The V gene lost 4 bases and the J gene lost 9 bases, with 17 bases spanning the gap. Germline CDR1 and CDR2: SGHRS and YFSETQ. The CDR3 contains 14 residues. This chain's CDR3 is CASSPTGLGGIQYF. In DNA form, the CDR3 reads TGCGCCAGCAGCCCGACAGGTTTGGGGGGCATTCAGTACTTC.

This clonotype was counted at least ten times. This sequence joins TRBV6-2 or TRBV6-3 and TRBJ2-7; 7 bases agree with TRBD1. V was pared by 6 bases and J by 2 bases, with 7 bases of the junction left unmatched. The length of the CDR3 is 14 residues. CDR1 MNHEY and CDR2 SVGEGT come from the germline V gene. CDR3 amino acids: CASSVRQGPYEQYF. The CDR3 nucleotides read TGTGCCAGCAGCGTCCGACAGGGACCCTACGAGCAGTACTTC.

The table lists this clonotype with a few counts. The gene calls are TRBV12-1 and TRBJ2-3; the table's TRBD2 call for D was not verified on the DNA. TRBV12-1 counts as a pseudogene. This CDR3 is 15 amino acids long. The CDR3 loop is CASSAGGPSTDTQYF. Written as DNA, the CDR3 is TGTGCCAGCAGCGCGGGGGGACCTAGCACAGATACGCAGTATTTT.

The chain carries TRBV18 and TRBJ2-7; TRBD2 is a possible D gene (5 bases). Deletions cut 8 bases from V and 3 bases from J, with 17 bases between. This CDR3 is built from 14 residues. Germline-derived CDR1 and CDR2 are KGHSH and LQKENI. The CDR3 DNA reads TGTGCCAGCGCAACCGGGGTGACCGGCTACGAGCAGTACTTC. Protein: CASATGVTGYEQYF.

This clonotype was observed many times. The genes are TRBV4-3 and TRBJ1-6; tentative D call: TRBD1 (6 bases). The V gene's germline CDR1 is LGHNA and CDR2 YSLEER. The length of the CDR3 is 15 residues. Trimming took off 0 bases at V and 10 bases at J, with 13 bases between the two ends. The DNA of the CDR3 is TGCGCCAGCAGCCAAGAGGGCCAGGGGAGATCACCCCTCCACTTT. Protein: CASSQEGQGRSPLHF.

This clonotype has at least ten counts. V gene TRBV20-1 combines with J gene TRBJ2-2, with D unresolved. The germline V gene encodes CDR1 DFQATT and CDR2 SNEGSKA (reference sequence). CDR3 length: 15 amino acids. The V end lost 1 base, the J end lost 5 bases, and 14 bases lay between the germline ends. CDR3 bases: TGCAGTGCTAGAGTATCGAAGGGTGGGACCGGGGAGCTGTTTTTT. Translating gives CSARVSKGGTGELFF.

This clonotype appeared many times. This chain links TRBV19 with TRBJ2-5, with TRBD2 as a possible D gene (6 bases). Trimming shortened V by 8 bases and J by 4 bases, and 20 bases separated the two germline ends. CDR3 length: 15 amino acids. Germline CDR1 reads LNHDA; CDR2 reads SQIVND (reference sequence). The CDR3 sequence: CASSGLPFTAETQYF. The DNA of the CDR3 is TGTGCCAGTTCGGGACTCCCATTCACAGCAGAGACCCAGTACTTC.

This clonotype was seen at least ten times. This chain connects TRBV9 to TRBJ1-4; 7 nucleotides match TRBD1. The ends lost 3 bases at V and 4 bases at J; junction bases unmatched: 3. CDR1 is SGDLS and CDR2 is YYNGEE in the germline V gene. The CDR3 has 14 residues. This CDR3 reads CASSAGQHNEKLFF. CDR3 nucleotides: TGTGCCAGCAGCGCGGGACAGCATAATGAAAAACTGTTTTTT.

There are many counts of this clonotype. The V gene is TRBV6-2 or TRBV6-3, the J gene TRBJ2-7; no clear D gene. Trimming stripped 5 bases from V and 0 bases from J, with 8 bases between. Germline-derived CDR1 and CDR2 are MNHEY and SVGEGT. There are 13 residues in the CDR3. CDR3 in DNA: TGTGCCAGCAGTGCCTCGCGCTCCTACGAGCAGTACTTC. Translating gives CASSASRSYEQYF.

This clonotype occurred many times. This chain connects TRBV5-1 to TRBJ2-1; maybe TRBD2 (6 bases). Trimming pared 2 bases from V and 7 bases from J, leaving 19 bases between. Germline CDR1 and CDR2: SGHRS and YFSETQ. The CDR3 has 16 residues. The CDR3 reads CASSLRTGGGWNEQFF. CDR3 nucleotide sequence: TGCGCCAGCAGCTTACGGACTGGAGGAGGGTGGAATGAGCAGTTCTTC. The full variable domain, completed using reference TRBV5-1 and TRBJ2-1, is KAGVTQTPRYLIKTRGQQVTLSCSPISGHRSVSWYQQTPGQGLQFLFEYFSETQRNKGNFPGRFSGRQFSNSRSEMNVSTLELGDSALYLCASSLRTGGGWNEQFFGPGTRLTVL.

This sequence joins TRBV3-1 and TRBJ2-2; D is unclear. Trimming removed 5 bases from V and 3 bases from J, with 7 bases in between. The CDR3 runs to 13 residues. Germline lookup yields CDR1 LGHDT and CDR2 YNNKEL (reference sequence). DNA of the CDR3: TGTGCCAGCAGCTTAGAGTACACCGGGGAGCTGTTTTTT. Protein product: CASSLEYTGELFF.

There are many counts of this clonotype. The V call is TRBV4-3, the J call TRBJ1-2; no clear D gene. The V gene's germline CDR1 is LGHNA and CDR2 YSLEER. Trimming removed 0 bases from V and 2 bases from J, with 13 bases in between. The CDR3 covers 16 residues. The CDR3 here is CASSQDFGEGNYGYTF. For the CDR3, the DNA is TGCGCCAGCAGCCAAGATTTCGGGGAGGGCAACTATGGCTACACCTTC.

This clonotype was counted between two and nine times. CDR3 coding DNA: TGCAGTGCTACGCCCCAGGGGGCTATTCCCACTGAAGCTTTCTTT. This translates into CSATPQGAIPTEAFF. The chain carries TRBV20-1 and TRBJ1-1; TRBD1 agrees at 8 bases. The CDR3 extends over 15 amino acids. J gave up 4 bases and V 4 bases, and 11 bases lay outside the gene matches. Germline CDR1 is DFQATT and CDR2 is SNEGSKA (reference sequence).

This clonotype was found many times. The chain recombines TRBV7-9 with TRBJ1-4; perhaps TRBD1 as D (6 bases). The CDR3 has 19 amino acids. From germline, CDR1 is SEHNR and CDR2 FQNEAQ (reference sequence). Trimming removed 4 bases at V and 8 bases at J, with 29 bases between. The CDR3 DNA follows: TGTGCCAGCAGCTCCTACCTAGGACAGTCCGGCGAGCTTACCGAAAAACTGTTTTTT. Its protein product is CASSSYLGQSGELTEKLFF.

This clonotype was detected many times. The genes are TRBV3-1 and TRBJ1-4; no reliable D call. Trimming stripped 1 base from V and 9 bases from J, with 6 bases between. CDR3 size: 12 residues. Germline CDR1 and CDR2: LGHDT and YNNKEL (reference sequence). CDR3 in DNA: TGTGCCAGCAGCCAAGCGAGGAAAAAACTGTTTTTT. Protein sequence: CASSQARKKLFF. The full variable domain, its missing parts supplied by reference TRBV3-1 and TRBJ1-4, is DTAVSQTPKYLVTQMGNDKSIKCEQNLGHDTMYWYKQDSKKFLKIMFSYNNKELIINETVPNRFSPKSPDKAHLNLHINSLELGDSAVYFCASSQARKKLFFGSGTQLSVL.

Ten or more counts support this clonotype. The chain has TRBV7-8 and TRBJ1-1; D is possibly TRBD1 (6 bases). The CDR3 consists of 14 residues. The ends were cut back, 4 bases at V and 2 bases at J, with 11 bases in the middle. Per the germline V gene, CDR1 is SGHVS and CDR2 is FQNEAQ. CDR3 in amino acids: CASSSGAGNTEAFF. The CDR3 region has the DNA TGTGCCAGCAGCTCGGGGGCAGGCAACACTGAAGCTTTCTTT. Full variable domain (rest looked up from reference TRBV7-8 and TRBJ1-1): GAGVSQSPRYKVAKRGQDVALRCDPISGHVSLFWYQQALGQGPEFLTYFQNEAQLDKSGLPSDRFFAERPEGSVSTLKIQRTQQEDSAVYLCASSSGAGNTEAFFGQGTRLTVV.

This clonotype appeared many times. The rearrangement joins TRBV18 to TRBJ2-5; 8 nucleotides agree with TRBD2. J lost 4 bases, V lost 6 bases, and 7 bases had no gene match. The germline gives CDR1 KGHSH, CDR2 LQKENI. The CDR3 has 14 amino acids. The CDR3: CASSRGLAVETQYF. The CDR3 nucleotides are TGTGCCAGCTCCCGTGGACTAGCCGTAGAGACCCAGTACTTC.

At least ten counts were recorded for this clonotype. One end of the junction fails to match germline, which may point to a read error. The chain combines TRBV7-7 with TRBJ2-5; 8 nucleotides match TRBD2. The CDR3 extends over 14 amino acids. Germline lookup yields CDR1 SSHAT and CDR2 FNYEAQ (reference sequence). CDR3 region: CASSWSGGQETQYF. DNA for the CDR3: TGTGCTAGCAGCTGGAGCGGGGGCCAAGAGACCCAGTACTTC.

This clonotype was observed many times. This chain uses TRBV20-1 with TRBJ2-7; 12 positions agree with TRBD2. The germline gives CDR1 DFQATT, CDR2 SNEGSKA (reference sequence). Trimming took 2 bases from V and 0 from J; bases not matched to a gene: 2. This CDR3 is 15 amino acids long. CDR3 bases: TGCAGTGCTAGAACTAGCGGGAGGAGCTCCTACGAGCAGTACTTC. Protein product: CSARTSGRSSYEQYF.

This clonotype was counted ten times or more. The J gene is TRBJ2-7, the V gene TRBV29-1, with 9 bases that match TRBD2. This CDR3 is 14 amino acids long. Germline V gene lookup returns CDR1 SQVTM and CDR2 ANQGSEA. V dropped 4 bases and J dropped 0; count of bases not matched to a gene: 4. The CDR3: CSVGGGGASYEQYF. The CDR3 DNA sequence: TGCAGCGTTGGGGGCGGGGGGGCCTCCTACGAGCAGTACTTC.

To note about this clonotype: This may come from a read error, since a much larger clone is one base off. This rearrangement joins TRBV10-1 to TRBJ2-5; the match to TRBD2 covers 7 bases. Germline V gene data show CDR1 as WNHNN and CDR2 as SYGVQD (reference sequence). There are 14 residues in the CDR3. CDR3 sequence (DNA): TGCGCCAGCAGTAAGTCCGGGGGGCAAGAGACCCAGTACTTC. Its translation: CASSKSGGQETQYF.

At least ten counts were recorded for this clonotype. This sequence joins TRBV15 and TRBJ2-7; 7 bases agree with TRBD2. Germline CDR1 reads LNHNV; CDR2 reads YYDKDF (reference sequence). The CDR3 loop spans 14 amino acids. After removal of 0 bases from V and 2 bases from J, the junction contained 1 base not matched to a gene. The chain's CDR3 is CATSREGGTYEQYF. The DNA for the CDR3 is TGTGCCACCAGCAGAGAGGGAGGGACCTACGAGCAGTACTTC.